This TCR beta chain was obtained from a study of neoadjuvant anti-PD-1 for oral cavity cancer. Study results and limitations: Greater tumor shrinkage accompanied bigger post-treatment sizes of preexisting clones.

Stated time point: after neoadjuvant nivolumab, at surgical resection. Trimming stripped 4 bases from V and 2 bases from J, with 12 bases between. This CDR3 region has 16 residues. Germline assignment: CDR1 MNHEY and CDR2 SVGAGI. Profiling relied on immunoSEQ multiplex PCR, and the TCRdb table lists in-frame clones only, not all of them. This sample has roughly 16,000 clones, with approximately 40% found just once. A remark on this clone: Its specificity is unknown.

The specimen comprised tumor tissue, sampled after nivolumab (anti-PD-1) treatment. The clonotype was recovered from a person between 35 and 79 years old with oral cavity squamous cell carcinoma. The chain couples TRBV6-5 to TRBJ1-6, with D unresolved. Here the CDR3 DNA reads TGTGCCAGCAGTTCCCAGAGACGGACCTATAATTCACCCCTCCACTTT. It is translated as CASSSQRRTYNSPLHF.